The rows below give T cell receptor beta chains drawn from one sample of a study of regulatory T cells in long-lasting Graves disease. TCRdb redid the calling of the multiplex PCR reads with MiXCR, one entry per CDR3 protein. The table lists some 350,000 distinct CDR3 sequences, 15% to 20% of them singletons. The same specimen was also included in a second study, on T cells in Graves' hyperthyroidism and ophthalmopathy.

Material: peripheral blood mononuclear cells (PBMCs), obtained at new diagnosis, from a patient treated with antithyroid drugs. The origin of the receptors is a woman aged 18 to 35 with Graves disease. CDR3s include the opening cysteine and the closing phenylalanine or tryptophan. The D gene is left open where the match is weak. A clone size is listed for some rows: how often the clone was seen (once, few, many), or a class if it is expanded.

J: TRBJ1-1
V: TRBV7-9
D: .
size: few
CDR3: CASSLIGGHQASEAFF
DNA: TGTGCCAGCAGCTTAATCGGCGGACACCAAGCCTCTGAAGCTTTCTTT

J: TRBJ1-2
V: TRBV6-1
D: .
size: many
CDR3: CASSAPAYGYTF
DNA: TGTGCCAGCAGTGCCCCAGCCTATGGCTACACCTTC

J: TRBJ1-5
V: TRBV12-3/TRBV12-4
D: .
size: many
CDR3: CASSFAGDQPQHF
DNA: TGTGCCAGCAGTTTCGCAGGGGATCAGCCCCAGCATTTT

J: TRBJ1-4
V: TRBV4-2
D: TRBD1
size: few
CDR3: CASSQGSTGVGDEKLFF
DNA: TGTGCCAGCAGCCAAGGAAGCACAGGGGTAGGGGACGAAAAACTGTTTTTT

J: TRBJ1-6
V: TRBV7-9
D: .
size: few
CDR3: CASSSIPDGNSPLHF
DNA: TGTGCCAGCAGCTCCATCCCCGACGGGAATTCACCCCTCCACTTT

J: TRBJ2-7
V: TRBV3-1
D: .
size: many
CDR3: CASSRTPTSYEQYF
DNA: TGTGCCAGCAGCAGGACGCCGACCTCCTACGAGCAGTACTTC

J: TRBJ1-4
V: TRBV6-1
D: .
size: .
CDR3: CASTGQVNEKLSF
DNA: TGTGCCAGTACCGGGCAGGTGAATGAAAAACTGTCTTTT

J: TRBJ2-3
V: TRBV27
D: .
size: .
CDR3: CASRGFSDTQYF
DNA: TGTGCCAGCAGGGGATTTTCAGATACGCAGTATTTT

J: TRBJ1-5
V: TRBV5-1
D: .
size: many
CDR3: CASSADGAGNQPQHF
DNA: TGCGCCAGCAGCGCCGATGGGGCAGGGAATCAGCCCCAGCATTTT

J: TRBJ1-5
V: TRBV5-8
D: .
size: few
CDR3: CASSLAGTAGFHQPQHF
DNA: TGTGCCAGCAGCTTGGCCGGCACAGCCGGCTTCCATCAGCCCCAGCATTTT

J: TRBJ2-7
V: TRBV3-1
D: TRBD2
size: many
CDR3: CASSPLAGGTYEQYF
DNA: TGTGCCAGCAGTCCACTAGCGGGAGGCACCTACGAGCAGTACTTC

J: TRBJ2-3
V: TRBV3-1
D: .
size: .
CDR3: CACSPYTDTQYF
DNA: TGTGCCTGCAGCCCTTACACAGATACGCAGTATTTT

J: TRBJ2-1
V: TRBV9
D: .
size: few
CDR3: CASSVAATEQFF
DNA: TGTGCCAGCAGCGTAGCTGCGACTGAGCAGTTCTTC

J: TRBJ2-1
V: TRBV27
D: .
size: many
CDR3: CASRVVSSYNEQFF
DNA: TGTGCCAGCAGGGTCGTTAGCTCCTACAATGAGCAGTTCTTC

J: TRBJ1-3
V: TRBV12-3/TRBV12-4
D: .
size: .
CDR3: CASSPPSGNTIYF
DNA: TGTGCCAGCAGCCCTCCTTCGGGGAACACCATATATTTT